This T cell receptor (beta chain) was captured in a study of T cell changes during pregnancy in multiple sclerosis. The CDR3 covers 16 residues. The V end lost 2 bases, the J end lost 4 bases, and 17 bases lay between the germline ends. CDR1 and CDR2 (germline): MNHEY, SMNVEV (reference sequence). This clone was detected only once. TCRdb keeps only in-frame clones here, not all; method: immunoSEQ multiplex PCR. The sample includes 70,000 to 80,000 clones, roughly 94% seen only once; the top ten take approximately 0.63%. This receptor was taken from a female donor with multiple sclerosis, enrolled in a pregnancy study. The V gene is TRBV27, the J gene TRBJ1-2; D not resolved. The sample in question was peripheral blood, obtained in the third trimester of pregnancy. The CDR3 DNA reads as TGTGCCAGCAGTTTACGGATGCCCCGGCCAGGCTATGGCTACACCTTC. Its translation is CASSLRMPRPGYGYTF.